This T cell receptor (beta chain) stems from a study of cytotoxic CD8 clonotypes in ibrutinib-treated CLL. Study information: The samples contained roughly 240,000 productive templates on average. They also contained an average of approximately 97,000 productive rearrangements.

This clone was observed a few times. TCRdb's copy holds only in-frame clones and misses some; the assay was immunoSEQ multiplex PCR. This table holds 250,000 to 350,000 clones, roughly three quarters found once. This CDR3 comprises 15 residues. Trimming shortened V by 3 bases and J by 0 bases, and 10 bases separated the two germline ends. Germline V CDR1 and CDR2: MGHDK, SYGVNS. Sequences were derived from PBMCs, sampled at disease progression, from a patient treated with ibrutinib. The V gene is TRBV25-1, the J gene TRBJ2-3; tentative D call: TRBD2 (6 bases). The clonotype originates from a human donor with chronic lymphocytic leukemia. CDR3 nucleotide sequence: TGTGCCAGCAGTGAGGGAGGATTCAGCACAGATACGCAGTATTTT. It yields the protein CASSEGGFSTDTQYF.